One T cell receptor beta chain is described in this entry. Its antigen remains unidentified. Four subsets defined by CD45RA and CD27 were sorted after CD3, CD4, CD8 and live/dead staining. Two oligonucleotides, mixed equimolar, formed the beta constant-region primer covering TRBC1 and TRBC2. An oligonucleotide with the SP2 primer and a 12-nucleotide UMI was ligated to the cDNA 3' end. Each CDR3 protein is one row after TCRdb ran MiXCR on the UMI-ligation and nested PCR reads. The profile shows some 85,000 distinct CDR3 sequences, roughly 13% of them singletons. This sample stems from a study of naive and memory T cell subsets. The CDR3 has 14 residues. CDR1 and CDR2 from the germline V gene are GTSNPN and SVGIG (reference sequence). V dropped 4 bases and J dropped 0 bases, with 10 bases sitting between them. Notes on the study in general: There was no ground truth to check naive and memory subset results.

This sequence originates from a human donor in good health. Sequenced material: central memory CD4+ T cells from blood. The chain has TRBV30 and TRBJ1-5; D gene ambiguous. DNA for the CDR3: TGTGCCTGGAATCGTGACGGTAGCAATCAGCCCCAGCATTTT. It specifies CAWNRDGSNQPQHF.